Given below is one T cell receptor beta chain in context. Its antigen is still unknown. The source of the sample is a study of cytomegalovirus exposure and HLA in healthy donors. The study, taken as a whole, reports: In a later analysis, parvovirus B19, influenza, CMV and Epstein-Barr virus appeared linked to several top co-occurrence clusters. One later analysis reportedly identified an Asian-associated ancestry cluster that showed fewer N-insertions than the roughly 600-donor mean. DRB1 showed the most TCR associations and HLA-C the fewest in a later analysis, as rates varied by HLA locus.

V lost 5 bases to trimming and J lost 0 bases; unmatched junction nucleotides: 6. The CDR3 is 15 amino acids. Germline loops: CDR1 MNHEY, CDR2 SVGAGI. Healthy bone marrow donors made up the donors. With 60 Vbeta and 13 Jbeta primers, the PCR was carried out. Clones were read by immunoSEQ multiplex PCR, and TCRdb kept only the in-frame ones, dropping some. Counted here are about 270,000 clones, 86% occurring once; the ten biggest clones make up around 4.2%. The sample comprised PBMCs. The gene calls are TRBV6-5 and TRBJ1-1; the match to TRBD1 covers 7 bases. This clonotype was sampled from a man aged 40-50 years in good health and CMV-seropositive. The CDR3, as DNA: TGTGCCAGCAGTCCTCCGGGACAGCTGAACACTGAAGCTTTCTTT. This encodes CASSPPGQLNTEAFF.